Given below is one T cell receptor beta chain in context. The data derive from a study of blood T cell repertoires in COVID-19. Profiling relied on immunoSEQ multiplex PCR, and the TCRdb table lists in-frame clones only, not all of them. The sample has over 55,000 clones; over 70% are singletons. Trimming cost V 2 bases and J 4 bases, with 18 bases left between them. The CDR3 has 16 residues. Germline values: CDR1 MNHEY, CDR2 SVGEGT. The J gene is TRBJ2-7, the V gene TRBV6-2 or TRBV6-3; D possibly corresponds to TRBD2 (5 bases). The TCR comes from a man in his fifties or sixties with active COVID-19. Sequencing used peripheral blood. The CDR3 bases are TGTGCCAGCAGTTACAGCCTTGGAGTCCGGACTTACGAGCAGTACTTC. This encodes CASSYSLGVRTYEQYF.